This T cell receptor beta chain was sequenced for a study of cytomegalovirus exposure and HLA in healthy donors. In the study overall: Earlier work reported 117 million unique TCR beta sequences from 150 million to 200 million T cells. Clustering assigned about 79% of the approximately 430 genotyped donors to the Caucasian-associated ancestry cluster. Study conclusions and caveats: Reportedly, fewer N-insertions than the 666-donor mean appeared in an Asian-associated ancestry cluster in a later analysis. Overall, roughly 150 TCR beta chains were annotated as cytomegalovirus-associated.

Notes on this clone: No antigen is known for it.

Germline CDR1 LNHDA, CDR2 SQIVND (reference sequence). This CDR3 is 14 amino acids long. V was cut by 7 bases and J by 5 bases, with 17 bases left in between. 13 Jbeta primers and 60 Vbeta primers were used for the PCR. TCRdb's table, derived via immunoSEQ multiplex PCR, lists solely in-frame clones and lacks some. The sample has about 160,000 clones, approximately 80% seen once; the top ten hold about 4.6%. V gene TRBV19 combines with J gene TRBJ1-2, with D perhaps TRBD1 (6 bases). The specimen sequenced was PBMCs. The origin of this receptor is a man aged 35 to 55 in good health and CMV-seronegative. The CDR3 loop is CASTLGHLRYGYTF. The CDR3 DNA follows: TGTGCCAGTACCCTGGGACATCTCAGGTATGGCTACACCTTC. Based on the CDR3 plus reference TRBV19 and TRBJ1-2, the full variable domain is DGGITQSPKYLFRKEGQNVTLSCEQNLNHDAMYWYRQDPGQGLRLIYYSQIVNDFQKGDIAEGYSVSREKKESFPLTVTSAQKNPTAFYLCASTLGHLRYGYTFGSGTRLTVV.